Following are 8 T cell receptor beta chains from one sample sequenced in a study of blood T cell repertoires in COVID-19. The repertoire was sequenced with immunoSEQ multiplex PCR; TCRdb's copy has only in-frame clones and lacks some. This table holds roughly 400,000 clones, nearly 90% found once. Sample: PBMCs or T cells enriched from blood (not recorded which). These receptors all come from a woman aged 40-49 years with acute COVID-19.

This clone was recorded once. The rearrangement joins TRBV30 to TRBJ2-1; D is possibly TRBD2 (6 bases). The CDR3 extends over 14 amino acids. Germline CDR1 GTSNPN, CDR2 SVGIG (reference sequence). Between the trimmed V and J ends, which lost 3 bases and 4 bases, there was a span of 13 bases. The CDR3 loop reads CAWRGLARYNEQFF. The DNA for the CDR3 is TGTGCCTGGAGAGGGCTAGCGCGTTACAATGAGCAGTTCTTC.

This clone was seen only once. The rearrangement links TRBV12-3 or TRBV12-4 to TRBJ1-1; possible D gene TRBD1, 5 bases. The CDR3 contains 13 residues. Trimming pared 3 bases from V and 8 bases from J, leaving 13 bases between. Here the CDR3 reads CASSFNRIVEAFF. The CDR3 DNA reads as TGTGCCAGCAGTTTCAACAGGATCGTGGAAGCTTTCTTT.

V and J are TRBV9 and TRBJ1-1, with D uncertain. There are 12 residues in the CDR3. CDR1 and CDR2 from the germline V gene are SGDLS and YYNGEE. Trimming stripped 7 bases from V and 4 bases from J, with 11 bases between. The DNA for the CDR3 is TGTGCCAGCCTATTTTGCGCCACTGAAGCTTTCTTT. This translates into CASLFCATEAFF.

The genes are TRBV5-1 and TRBJ1-5, with 9 bases identical to TRBD1. The CDR3 runs 14 residues. Germline assignment: CDR1 SGHRS and CDR2 YFSETQ. After removal of 4 bases from V and 4 bases from J, the junction contained 3 bases not matched to a gene. CDR3 in DNA: TGCGCCAGCAGCGACGGGACAGGGAATCAGCCCCAGCATTTT. Translated, it gives CASSDGTGNQPQHF.

V is TRBV6-5 and J is TRBJ2-7; 9 nucleotides line up with TRBD1. The CDR3 loop spans 15 amino acids. CDR1 is MNHEY and CDR2 is SVGAGI in the germline V gene. V lost 0 bases to trimming and J lost 6 bases; unmatched junction nucleotides: 6. The CDR3 reads CASSYSYRGPAEQYF. For the CDR3, the DNA is TGTGCCAGCAGTTACTCGTACAGGGGGCCCGCCGAGCAGTACTTC.

The rearrangement links TRBV5-1 to TRBJ2-1, with D possibly being TRBD2 (5 bases). Trimming pared 0 bases from V and 5 bases from J, leaving 12 bases between. Germline V lookup: CDR1 SGHRS, CDR2 YFSETQ. This CDR3 is built from 15 residues. The CDR3 DNA sequence: TGCGCCAGCAGCTTGGCGGGGATCCCTAACAATGAGCAGTTCTTC. Amino acids: CASSLAGIPNNEQFF.

The chain couples TRBV13 to TRBJ2-3, with D possibly matching TRBD1 (6 bases). This CDR3 contains 12 residues. V lost 5 bases, J lost 6 bases, and 9 bases lay in between. Germline V CDR1 and CDR2: PRHDT, FYEKMQ (reference sequence). Written as DNA, the CDR3 is TGTGCCAGCAGCCCTCAGGGGGATACGCAGTATTTT. As protein: CASSPQGDTQYF.

The rearrangement uses TRBV7-2 and TRBJ1-6, with D tentatively TRBD1 (6 bases). V was cut by 2 bases and J by 0 bases, with 8 bases left in between. Germline V lookup: CDR1 SGHTA, CDR2 FQGNSA. The CDR3 is 16 amino acids. CDR3 sequence: CASSLRGSSYNSPLHF. CDR3 DNA: TGTGCCAGCAGCTTAAGGGGGAGCTCCTATAATTCACCCCTCCACTTT.